This T cell receptor (beta chain) stems from a study of CD8 T cells in Susac syndrome. General study results and limits: The study acknowledged a relatively small number of individuals in its TCR sequencing and HLA analysis.

Random hexamers primed reverse transcription of about 0.5 to 1 ug RNA. Multiplex immunoSEQ PCR targeted 54 Vbeta and 13 Jbeta TCR beta segments. MiXCR, applied by TCRdb to the immunoSEQ multiplex PCR reads, yields one record per CDR3 protein. The table records about 130,000 distinct CDR3 sequences, approximately 95% of them present only once. V lost 0 bases and J lost 0, with 5 bases in between. This CDR3 contains 15 residues. Germline V gene sequence: CDR1 KGHSY, CDR2 FQNENV. Concerning this clonotype: Its antigen is still unknown.

Those who served as multiple sclerosis controls were treatment-naive patients with stable or active relapsing-remitting disease. The authors negatively isolated CD8+ and CD4+ T cells and FACS-enriched TEMRA cells. The chain carries TRBV16 and TRBJ1-4; D gene uncertain. The TCR comes from a human donor with multiple sclerosis. The sequenced sample was CD8+ T cells from PBMCs. The CDR3 protein is CASSQSAATNEKLFF. The DNA of the CDR3 is TGTGCCAGCAGCCAATCTGCAGCAACTAATGAAAAACTGTTTTTT.